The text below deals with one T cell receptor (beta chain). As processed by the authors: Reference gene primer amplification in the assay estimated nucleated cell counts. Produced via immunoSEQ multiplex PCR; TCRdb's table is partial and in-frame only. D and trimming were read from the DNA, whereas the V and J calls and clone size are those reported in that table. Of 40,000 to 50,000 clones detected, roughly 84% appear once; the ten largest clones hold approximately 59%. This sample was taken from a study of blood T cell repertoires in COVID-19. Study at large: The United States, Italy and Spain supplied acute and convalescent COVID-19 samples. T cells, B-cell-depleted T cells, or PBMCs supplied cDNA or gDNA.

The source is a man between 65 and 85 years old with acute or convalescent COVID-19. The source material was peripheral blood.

This CDR3 reads CASSQGNYGYTF. In DNA form, the CDR3 reads TGTGCCAGCAGTCAGGGGAACTATGGCTACACCTTC. The chain carries TRBV28 and TRBJ1-2, with a weak D call TRBD1 (6 bases). V lost 5 bases, J lost 2 bases, and 6 bases lay in between. CDR1 and CDR2 (germline): MDHEN, SYDVKM. This CDR3 comprises 12 residues.